This T cell receptor (beta chain) stems from a study of T cells in Graves' hyperthyroidism and ophthalmopathy. Across the whole study: Blood from the periphery was taken at initial diagnosis, before any treatment.

Regarding the study as a whole: Separating ophthalmopathy from stable hyperthyroidism was achieved by a 13 V-J model. Blood shared most expanded thyroid clonotypes above 0.001.

Inclusion characteristics of ophthalmopathy patients comprised a Clinical Activity Score of at least 3, a NOSPECS grade of at least 4, and duration under 3 months. This CDR3 is built from 12 residues. Germline loops: CDR1 MDHEN, CDR2 SYDVKM. With 10 bases removed from V and 3 bases from J, the gap between germline ends came to 9 bases. Of note for this clonotype: Its antigen is unknown.

There were TCR beta CDR3 regions amplified from RNA transcripts. HTBI primers were used for first-round RT-PCR of the TCR CDR3. Each CDR3 protein is one row after TCRdb ran MiXCR on the multiplex PCR reads. The sample lists about 610,000 distinct CDR3 sequences, approximately 14% occurring once. The TCR was taken from a woman between 40 and 50 years old with Graves' ophthalmopathy. Sequencing was performed on blood. The chain links TRBV28 to TRBJ2-2; D remains ambiguous. CDR3 loop: CATLRYTGELFF. Written as DNA, the CDR3 is TGTGCCACCCTGCGATACACCGGGGAGCTGTTTTTT.